Following are 4 T cell receptor beta chains from one sample sequenced in a study of cytomegalovirus exposure and HLA in healthy donors. This PCR relied on a set of 60 Vbeta primers and 13 Jbeta primers. TCRdb's table, derived via immunoSEQ multiplex PCR, lists solely in-frame clones and lacks some. The data contain about 190,000 clones, roughly 80% of them singletons. Sequencing was performed on PBMCs. Receptors were obtained from a man aged 40-50 years in good health and CMV-seropositive.

The chain joins TRBV5-1 to TRBJ2-5; D possibly corresponds to TRBD2 (6 bases). Trimming removed 0 bases at V and 2 bases at J, with 23 bases between. The CDR3 sequence is 19 residues long. The V gene's germline CDR1 is SGHRS and CDR2 YFSETQ. The CDR3 DNA is TGCGCCAGCAGCTTGGGACTAGAGGGACTTAAGGGGTTACAAGAGACCCAGTACTTC. Translation: CASSLGLEGLKGLQETQYF.

The V gene is TRBV11-2, the J gene TRBJ2-1, with 8 bases that match TRBD2. CDR3 length: 15 amino acids. The V and J ends lost 4 bases and 3 bases, in that order; junction bases with no gene match: 5. Germline V gene data show CDR1 as SGHAT and CDR2 as FQNNGV. The CDR3 bases are TGTGCCAGCAGCTCTATAGCGGGGCGCTACAATGAGCAGTTCTTC. Amino acid sequence: CASSSIAGRYNEQFF.

This clone showed up just a few times. The same CDR3 is also encoded by other DNA sequences in this sample. For the CDR3, the DNA is TGTGCCAGCAGCTTAACGCGCACAGGGGATGGCTACACCTTC. Its translation: CASSLTRTGDGYTF. This sequence joins TRBV7-3 and TRBJ1-2, with 7 bases identical to TRBD1. Germline loops: CDR1 SGHTA, CDR2 FQGTGA. The CDR3 extends over 14 amino acids. V lost 0 bases and J lost 6; bases outside the gene matches: 4.

V and J are TRBV10-3 and TRBJ1-2; 7 bases fit TRBD1. The CDR3 spans 13 residues. CDR1 is ENHRY, CDR2 SYGVKD, per germline. The V gene end was trimmed by 8 bases and the J gene end by 8 bases; junction bases not matched to a gene: 11. The chain's CDR3 is CAILERGGGGYTF. CDR3 DNA sequence: TGTGCCATCCTCGAGCGAGGGGGCGGAGGCTACACCTTC.